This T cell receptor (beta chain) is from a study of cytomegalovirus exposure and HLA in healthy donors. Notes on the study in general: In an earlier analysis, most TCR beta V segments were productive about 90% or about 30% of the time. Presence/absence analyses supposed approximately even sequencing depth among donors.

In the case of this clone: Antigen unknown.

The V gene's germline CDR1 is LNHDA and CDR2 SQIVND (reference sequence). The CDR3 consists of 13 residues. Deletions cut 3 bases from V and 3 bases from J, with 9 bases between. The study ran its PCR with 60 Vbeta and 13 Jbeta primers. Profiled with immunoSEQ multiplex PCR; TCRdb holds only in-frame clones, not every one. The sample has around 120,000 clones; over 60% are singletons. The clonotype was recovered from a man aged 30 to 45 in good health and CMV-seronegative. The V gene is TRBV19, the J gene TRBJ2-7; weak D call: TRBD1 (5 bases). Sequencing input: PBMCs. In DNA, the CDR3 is TGTGCCAGTAGTATCAGGCAGGGCTACGAGCAGTACTTC. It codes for CASSIRQGYEQYF.